The clone carrying this T cell receptor (beta chain) was seen ten or more times. The antigen remains unidentified. Template-switch 5'RACE cDNA synthesis added a 10-nucleotide unique molecular identifier. TCRdb called the 5' RACE reads again in MiXCR, with one record for every CDR3 protein. This table holds some 14,000 distinct CDR3 sequences, more than 6% found once. This entry belongs to a study of neurological immune-mediated disorders. Study findings and constraints: In HTLV-1-associated myelopathy, TCR clonal expansion was greatest, whereas multiple sclerosis had the least, falling below healthy controls.

Trimming shortened V by 1 base and J by 8 bases, and 8 bases separated the two germline ends. CDR3 length: 12 amino acids. CDR1 and CDR2 (germline): MGHRA, YSYEKL. This chain connects TRBV4-1 to TRBJ1-1, with D possibly TRBD1 on 5 matching bases. This clonotype was obtained from a woman aged 40 to 55 in good health. Specimen: CD8+ T cells from blood. Here the CDR3 DNA reads TGCGCCAGCAGCCAAGCCTCAGGGGAAGCTTTCTTT. It is translated as CASSQASGEAFF.